Each of the 27 T cell receptor beta chains below was sequenced from the same sample in a study of shared clonotypes between healthy human individuals. Positively selected for CCR7, the CD45RO-negative cells used as naive CD8 cells excluded terminally differentiated effector memory CD45RA+ cells. The method was immunoSEQ multiplex PCR; TCRdb's version includes in-frame clones alone and lacks a portion of them. The sample yields about 2,100,000 clones, around 93% seen once. Sequencing used naive CD8+ T cells from PBMCs. These receptors all come from a man aged 18 to 35 in good health. Some clones in this sample may be carry-over from other donors' samples.

The chain links TRBV7-3 to TRBJ2-1; TRBD2 agrees at 11 bases. CDR1 and CDR2 (germline): SGHTA, FQGTGA. This CDR3 spans 18 amino acids. V lost 2 bases to trimming and J lost 7 bases; unmatched junction nucleotides: 13. CDR3 sequence: CASSLGFSGRALGNEQFF. The DNA of the CDR3 is TGTGCCAGCAGCTTAGGTTTTAGCGGGAGGGCCTTGGGAAATGAGCAGTTCTTC.

J is TRBJ2-1 and V is TRBV4-3; 7 bases match TRBD2. The germline V gene encodes CDR1 LGHNA and CDR2 YSLEER. J gave up 0 bases and V 4 bases, and 3 bases lay outside the gene matches. CDR3 length: 15 residues. The CDR3 nucleotides read TGCGCCAGCAGCCGGGAGGGAGACTCCTACAATGAGCAGTTCTTC. It encodes CASSREGDSYNEQFF.

This sequence joins TRBV5-1 and TRBJ2-1, with 9 positions matching TRBD2. The V gene end was trimmed by 0 bases and the J gene end by 8 bases; junction bases not matched to a gene: 6. Per the germline V gene, CDR1 is SGHRS and CDR2 is YFSETQ. This CDR3 region has 15 residues. The DNA for the CDR3 is TGCGCCAGCAGCTTGGCCGCGGGAGGGGCGGATGAGCAGTTCTTC. Translation gives CASSLAAGGADEQFF. Full variable domain (missing parts from reference TRBV5-1 and TRBJ2-1): KAGVTQTPRYLIKTRGQQVTLSCSPISGHRSVSWYQQTPGQGLQFLFEYFSETQRNKGNFPGRFSGRQFSNSRSEMNVSTLELGDSALYLCASSLAAGGADEQFFGPGTRLTVL.

V is TRBV2 and J is TRBJ2-3; D may be TRBD1 or TRBD2 (5 bases each). The germline CDR1 and CDR2 sequences are SNHLY and FYNNEI. The CDR3 sequence is 13 residues long. The V end was cut by 0 bases, the J end by 9 bases, with 10 bases between. The CDR3 region has the DNA TGTGCCAGCAGTGAAGCGCTTTGGGGGACGCAGTATTTT. Translating it yields CASSEALWGTQYF.

This clone appeared once. This chain uses TRBV5-4 with TRBJ1-2, with D perhaps TRBD1 (5 bases). The CDR3 is 14 amino acids. Trimming removed 4 bases at V and 2 bases at J, with 12 bases between. Germline CDR1 and CDR2: SGHNT and YYREEE (reference sequence). The DNA of the CDR3 is TGTGCCAGCAGCGCCGAGACAGCAAACTATGGCTACACCTTC. Protein product: CASSAETANYGYTF.

Details on this clone: In the same sample, other DNA sequences code for this CDR3. J is TRBJ2-3 and V is TRBV7-9, with no clear D. Germline V gene lookup returns CDR1 SEHNR and CDR2 FQNEAQ (reference sequence). Trimming removed 5 bases from V and 4 bases from J, with 7 bases in between. CDR3 size: 12 residues. The CDR3 protein is CASSPRPDTQYF. The CDR3 nucleotides read TGTGCCAGCAGCCCTAGGCCAGATACGCAGTATTTT. The entire variable domain, with the rest obtained from reference TRBV7-9 and TRBJ2-3, is as follows: DTGVSQNPRHKITKRGQNVTFRCDPISEHNRLYWYRQTLGQGPEFLTYFQNEAQLEKSRLLSDRFSAERPKGSFSTLEIQRTEQGDSAMYLCASSPRPDTQYFGPGTRLTVL.

This clone was counted a single time. The chain employs TRBV4-2 and TRBJ2-7; 9 bases are shared with TRBD2. J lost 3 bases, V lost 4 bases, and 16 bases had no gene match. Germline CDR1 is LGHNA and CDR2 is YNFKEQ. This CDR3 spans 18 amino acids. The CDR3 loop reads CASSPSLAGWEGNYEQYF. The CDR3 DNA reads as TGTGCCAGCAGCCCGAGTCTAGCGGGATGGGAGGGGAACTACGAGCAGTACTTC.

This clone is a singleton in its sample. The J gene is TRBJ2-7, the V gene TRBV4-2; D may correspond to TRBD1 or TRBD2 (5 bases each). Trimming removed 4 bases from V and 3 bases from J, with 16 bases in between. This CDR3 has 15 amino acids. The germline V gene encodes CDR1 LGHNA and CDR2 YNFKEQ. The CDR3 reads CASSPRGAPRYEQYF. CDR3 nucleotide sequence: TGTGCCAGCAGCCCCCGAGGGGCTCCCCGCTACGAGCAGTACTTC.

This clone was recorded once. The chain joins TRBV19 to TRBJ2-1, with 8 positions matching TRBD2. The germline V gene has CDR1 LNHDA and CDR2 SQIVND (reference sequence). The CDR3 loop spans 18 amino acids. Trimming cost V 6 bases and J 4 bases; bases outside gene matches: 17. The CDR3 here is CASSRPGELAASYNEQFF. CDR3 sequence (DNA): TGTGCCAGTAGCCGACCCGGTGAACTAGCGGCATCTTACAATGAGCAGTTCTTC.

The CDR3 here is CASSLQVYEQYF. The CDR3 DNA sequence: TGTGCCAGCAGCCTACAGGTATACGAGCAGTACTTC. The chain carries TRBV7-9 and TRBJ2-7, with D tentatively TRBD1 (5 bases). Looked up from germline, CDR1 is SEHNR and CDR2 is FQNEAQ (reference sequence). V dropped 5 bases and J dropped 4 bases, with 9 bases sitting between them. This CDR3 contains 12 residues. Looking up the rest from reference TRBV7-9 and TRBJ2-7 gives the full variable domain: DTGVSQNPRHKITKRGQNVTFRCDPISEHNRLYWYRQTLGQGPEFLTYFQNEAQLEKSRLLSDRFSAERPKGSFSTLEIQRTEQGDSAMYLCASSLQVYEQYFGPGTRLTVT.

This clone was seen just once. J is TRBJ1-4 and V is TRBV28; D is perhaps TRBD1 (6 bases). The CDR3 is 17 residues long. With 8 bases removed from V and 0 bases from J, the gap between germline ends came to 19 bases. Germline V gene lookup returns CDR1 MDHEN and CDR2 SYDVKM. The CDR3 DNA follows: TGTGCCAGCTGGGGGTCGGGACACCCTGCAACTAATGAAAAACTGTTTTTT. As protein: CASWGSGHPATNEKLFF.

The chain joins TRBV6-5 to TRBJ1-1; D perhaps matches TRBD1 (6 bases). The CDR3 is 15 amino acids. Germline V CDR1 and CDR2: MNHEY, SVGAGI. V was pared by 2 bases and J by 1 base, with 11 bases between. CDR3 loop: CASSYQGLGNTEAFF. CDR3 nucleotide sequence: TGTGCCAGCAGTTACCAGGGGCTGGGGAACACTGAAGCTTTCTTT.

This chain links TRBV6-6 with TRBJ1-2; D is possibly TRBD1 (5 bases). Germline CDR1 is MNHNY and CDR2 is SVGAGI (reference sequence). The length of the CDR3 is 15 residues. Trimming removed 2 bases from V and 8 bases from J, with 18 bases in between. CDR3 sequence: CASSYLAGELGGYTF. Written as DNA, the CDR3 is TGTGCCAGCAGTTACCTTGCGGGGGAGCTGGGAGGCTACACCTTC.

The chain couples TRBV28 to TRBJ2-2; possible D gene TRBD2, 6 bases. The germline V and J ends were trimmed by 4 bases and 1 base, with 10 bases remaining between them. From germline, CDR1 is MDHEN and CDR2 SYDVKM. The CDR3 is made up of 15 amino acids. Here the CDR3 reads CASSYGTLNTGELFF. As DNA, the CDR3 is TGTGCCAGCAGTTACGGGACTCTGAACACCGGGGAGCTGTTTTTT.

This clone was detected only a few times. The chain links TRBV27 to TRBJ2-7; TRBD2 might be the D (6 bases). The germline V gene encodes CDR1 MNHEY and CDR2 SMNVEV (reference sequence). The CDR3 contains 15 residues. Trimming pared 5 bases from V and 6 bases from J, leaving 20 bases between. The CDR3, as DNA: TGTGCCAGCAGTCCGACGGGACTCCCTTCAACCGAGCAGTACTTC. Encoded protein: CASSPTGLPSTEQYF.

The CDR3 reads CASTLFIGTGLATNEKLFF. The CDR3 bases are TGTGCCAGCACCCTCTTCATTGGGACAGGGCTTGCAACTAATGAAAAACTGTTTTTT. The genes are TRBV5-8 and TRBJ1-4; 9 bases are shared with TRBD1. With V trimmed by 6 bases and J by 0 bases, 15 bases remained unmatched. This CDR3 region has 19 residues. Germline values: CDR1 SGHTS, CDR2 YDEGEE. The full variable domain, rest sourced from reference TRBV5-8 and TRBJ1-4, is EAGVTQSPTHLIKTRGQQATLRCSPISGHTSVYWYQQALGLGLQFLLWYDEGEERNRGNFPPRFSGRQFPNYSSELNVNALELEDSALYLCASTLFIGTGLATNEKLFFGSGTQLSVL.

This chain uses TRBV7-9 with TRBJ1-3; the match to TRBD1 covers 12 bases. CDR1 and CDR2 (germline): SEHNR, FQNEAQ (reference sequence). The CDR3 totals 17 residues. V lost 4 bases to trimming and J lost 7 bases; unmatched junction nucleotides: 11. The CDR3 spells CASSSFDRDRGRNTIYF. The CDR3 DNA reads TGTGCCAGCAGCTCTTTTGACCGGGACAGGGGGCGGAACACCATATATTTT.

This clone appeared once. Additional DNA sequences in this sample encode the identical CDR3. The chain uses TRBV9 and TRBJ2-5, with a weak D call TRBD2 (6 bases). Germline V CDR1 and CDR2: SGDLS, YYNGEE. CDR3 size: 13 residues. V was cut by 4 bases and J by 4 bases, with 11 bases left in between. The CDR3: CASSPGGLETQYF. CDR3 nucleotide sequence: TGTGCCAGCAGCCCCGGGGGTCTAGAGACCCAGTACTTC.

Written as DNA, the CDR3 is TGCGCCAGCAGCTTTTCAGCCTATGGCTACACCTTC. Translating gives CASSFSAYGYTF. The chain links TRBV5-1 to TRBJ1-2; no definite D call. The CDR3 sequence is 12 residues long. V shed 2 bases and J shed 4 bases, with 6 bases lying between them. Per germline, CDR1 SGHRS and CDR2 YFSETQ. Looking up the rest from reference TRBV5-1 and TRBJ1-2 gives the full variable domain: KAGVTQTPRYLIKTRGQQVTLSCSPISGHRSVSWYQQTPGQGLQFLFEYFSETQRNKGNFPGRFSGRQFSNSRSEMNVSTLELGDSALYLCASSFSAYGYTFGSGTRLTVV.

This rearrangement joins TRBV2 to TRBJ2-7, with 7 bases aligning to TRBD1. The ends lost 2 bases at V and 3 bases at J; junction bases unmatched: 4. This CDR3 is built from 14 residues. The germline V gene has CDR1 SNHLY and CDR2 FYNNEI. DNA of the CDR3: TGTGCCAGCAGTGAATCGGGACAGCACTACGAGCAGTACTTC. It translates to CASSESGQHYEQYF.

The chain joins TRBV27 to TRBJ2-1; weak D call: TRBD1 (6 bases). The germline CDR1 and CDR2 sequences are MNHEY and SMNVEV (reference sequence). Trimming pared 3 bases from V and 7 bases from J, leaving 13 bases between. This CDR3 has 14 residues. CDR3 in DNA: TGTGCCAGCAGTTTCCAACACAGGGTTAATGAGCAGTTCTTC. Translated, it gives CASSFQHRVNEQFF.

The count of this clone is one. The chain couples TRBV28 to TRBJ2-7; 11 bases align to TRBD1. Germline lookup yields CDR1 MDHEN and CDR2 SYDVKM. The J segment lost 3 bases and the V segment lost 1 base, leaving 8 bases of the junction unmatched. The CDR3 length is 17 residues. This CDR3 reads CASSLSMSGTGGYEQYF. The CDR3, as DNA: TGTGCCAGCAGTTTATCCATGTCCGGGACAGGGGGCTACGAGCAGTACTTC.

With respect to this clone: This specimen includes other DNA sequences encoding the same CDR3. The genes are TRBV6-5 and TRBJ1-4; D remains unclear. V lost 0 bases, J lost 8 bases, and 7 bases lay in between. This CDR3 is built from 13 residues. Germline CDR1 and CDR2: MNHEY and SVGAGI. The CDR3 is CASSYSSGEKLFF. CDR3 sequence (DNA): TGTGCCAGCAGTTACTCAAGCGGGGAAAAACTGTTTTTT.

The J gene is TRBJ1-1, the V gene TRBV4-1, with D possibly TRBD1 on 5 matching bases. Germline V CDR1 and CDR2: MGHRA, YSYEKL. V gave up 1 base and J gave up 7 bases, with 13 bases separating them. CDR3 length: 14 residues. CDR3 bases: TGCGCCAGCAGCCAAGTTGGAGGGGCCGGTGAAGCTTTCTTT. It translates to CASSQVGGAGEAFF.

The genes are TRBV28 and TRBJ2-3, with D tentatively TRBD1 (7 bases). V lost 6 bases, J lost 6 bases, and 10 bases lay in between. The germline V gene has CDR1 MDHEN and CDR2 SYDVKM. The length of the CDR3 is 12 residues. The DNA for the CDR3 is TGTGCCAGCAGGTCAGGGGGGGATACGCAGTATTTT. This codes for CASRSGGDTQYF.

This chain joins TRBV7-2 and TRBJ2-1, with TRBD2 matching 8 bases. The CDR3 extends over 15 amino acids. The J segment lost 3 bases and the V segment lost 2 bases, leaving 3 bases of the junction unmatched. CDR1 and CDR2 (germline): SGHTA, FQGNSA. The CDR3 loop is CASSLSGGDYNEQFF. The CDR3 nucleotides read TGTGCCAGCAGCTTATCCGGGGGGGACTACAATGAGCAGTTCTTC.

V usage is TRBV10-3 and J usage is TRBJ1-5; tentatively, D is TRBD1 (6 bases). The germline CDR1 and CDR2 sequences are ENHRY and SYGVKD. The CDR3 runs to 15 residues. V lost 5 bases to trimming and J lost 1 base, with 12 bases between them. The CDR3 here is CAISNQGLSNQPQHF. In DNA, the CDR3 is TGTGCCATCAGTAACCAGGGGTTGAGCAATCAGCCCCAGCATTTT.